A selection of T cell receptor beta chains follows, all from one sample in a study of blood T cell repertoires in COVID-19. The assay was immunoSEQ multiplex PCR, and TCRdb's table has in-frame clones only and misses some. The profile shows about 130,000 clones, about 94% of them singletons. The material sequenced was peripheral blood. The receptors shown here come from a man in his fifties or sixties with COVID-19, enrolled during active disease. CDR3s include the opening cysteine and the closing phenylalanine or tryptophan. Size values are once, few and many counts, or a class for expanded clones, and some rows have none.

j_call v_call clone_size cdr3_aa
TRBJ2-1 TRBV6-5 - CASSAQTYNEQFF
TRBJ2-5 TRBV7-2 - CASSLGTSGTETQYF
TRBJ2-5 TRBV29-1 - CSVDERIQETQYF
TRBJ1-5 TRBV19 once CASSTTTGSSQPQHF
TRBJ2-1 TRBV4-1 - CASSLGTGYNEQFF
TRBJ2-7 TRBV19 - CATRISGTKIYEQYF
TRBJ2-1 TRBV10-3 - CAVSGGLITEQFF
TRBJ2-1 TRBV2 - CASRFIAGGIGNEQFF
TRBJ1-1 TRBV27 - CASSLDSSGTEAFF
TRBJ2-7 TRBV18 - CASSPPDRAVREQYF
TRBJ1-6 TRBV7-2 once CASSSRQGDSPLHF
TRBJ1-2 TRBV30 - CAWSLDRGQDYGYTF
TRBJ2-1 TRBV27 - CASSLSGNYYNEQFF
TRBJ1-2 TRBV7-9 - CASSLQSNYGYTF
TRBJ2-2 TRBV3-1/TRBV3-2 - CASSPSAVTGELFF
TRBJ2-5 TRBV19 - CASSISAGQETQYF
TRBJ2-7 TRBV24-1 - CATSVPGQSYEQYF
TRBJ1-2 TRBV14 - CASSHKGVDGYTF
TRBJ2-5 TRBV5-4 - CASSPGTEGETQYF
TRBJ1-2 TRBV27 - CASSQYGTGDSNYGYTF
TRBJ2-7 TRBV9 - CASSVQGDSYEQYF
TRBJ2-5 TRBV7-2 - CASSPTSASGETQYF
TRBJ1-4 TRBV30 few CAWSVPRMWISATNEKLFF
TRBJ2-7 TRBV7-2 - CASSGRASYEQYF
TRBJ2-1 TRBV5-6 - CASSGTGYEQFF
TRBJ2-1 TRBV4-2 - CASSQQLADYNEQFF
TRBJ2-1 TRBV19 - CASSRPSGAYNEQFF
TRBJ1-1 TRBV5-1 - CASRLGQSTEAFF
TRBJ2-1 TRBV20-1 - CSASGLAGGYNEQFF
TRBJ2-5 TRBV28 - CASSREKREREETQYF
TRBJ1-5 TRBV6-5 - CASGQGARSNQPQHF
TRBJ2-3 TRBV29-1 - CSVGVAGGLDTQYF
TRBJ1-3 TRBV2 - CASRNLAGQVGNTIYF
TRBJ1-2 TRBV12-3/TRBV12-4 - CASSPDRPYGYTF
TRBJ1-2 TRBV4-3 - CASSQGRDIYGYTF